This T cell receptor (beta chain) was sequenced for a study of Ad26.COV2.S vaccination and SARS-CoV-2 variants. The table came from immunoSEQ multiplex PCR; TCRdb's copy has only in-frame clones and leaves some out. The table includes over 350,000 clones, 80% to 90% detected once. The CDR3 runs 14 residues. Losses at the gene ends were 2 bases for V and 11 bases for J; bases not matched to a gene: 10. Per the germline V gene, CDR1 is SGHVS and CDR2 is FQNEAQ. Regarding treatment: around 19 received Ad26.COV2.S at low or high dose, single or two shots; a few received placebo; per-sample allocation not given. Samples were taken on day 63 after the first vaccine or placebo injection.

This receptor was identified in a person aged 18-60 years who received the Ad26.COV2.S COVID-19 vaccine or a placebo. The chain couples TRBV7-8 to TRBJ1-1; 8 bases are a match to TRBD1. The source was peripheral blood, collected in a trial of Ad26.COV2.S vaccine versus placebo. The CDR3 bases are TGTGCCAGCAGCTTAAAGGCGCAGGGGGCGAACGCTTTCTTT. This translates into CASSLKAQGANAFF.